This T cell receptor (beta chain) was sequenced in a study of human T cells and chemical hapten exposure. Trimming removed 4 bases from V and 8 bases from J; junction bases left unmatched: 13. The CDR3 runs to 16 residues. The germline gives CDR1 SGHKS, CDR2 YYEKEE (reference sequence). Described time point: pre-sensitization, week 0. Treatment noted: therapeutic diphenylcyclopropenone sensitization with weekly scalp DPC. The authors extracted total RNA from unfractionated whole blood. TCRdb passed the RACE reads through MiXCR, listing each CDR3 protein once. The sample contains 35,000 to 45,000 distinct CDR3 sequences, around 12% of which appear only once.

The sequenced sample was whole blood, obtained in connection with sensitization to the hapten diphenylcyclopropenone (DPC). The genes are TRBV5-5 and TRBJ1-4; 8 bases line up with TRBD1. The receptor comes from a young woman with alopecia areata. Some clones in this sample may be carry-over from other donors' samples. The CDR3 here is CASSAAGGTGGEKLFF. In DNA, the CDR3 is TGTGCCAGCAGCGCGGCCGGTGGGACAGGAGGCGAAAAACTGTTTTTT.